This TCR beta chain was observed in a study of blood T cell repertoires in COVID-19. Study-wide context: Whether acute or convalescent, the COVID-19 samples came from the United States, Italy and Spain. T cells, B-cell-depleted T cells, or PBMCs provided the cDNA or gDNA that served as material.

The CDR3 has 19 amino acids. Original processing methods: Estimated nucleated cell counts came from reference gene primer amplification. TCRdb keeps only in-frame clones here, not all; method: immunoSEQ multiplex PCR. The V and J calls and clone size are taken from that table; D and trimming were inferred from the DNA. The table records approximately 170,000 clones, about nine tenths of them present only once. The TCR sequence derives from a man in his 70s with acute or convalescent COVID-19. The chain recombines TRBV21-1 with TRBJ1-5; TRBD1 is taken as the D call from the table, unchecked against the DNA. TRBV21-1 is shown as a pseudogene. The sequenced sample was peripheral blood. The CDR3 sequence is CASSKNSRDREGGLQPQHF. CDR3 sequence (DNA): TGTGCCAGCAGCAAAAATTCCCGGGACAGGGAAGGTGGATTACAGCCCCAGCATTTT.